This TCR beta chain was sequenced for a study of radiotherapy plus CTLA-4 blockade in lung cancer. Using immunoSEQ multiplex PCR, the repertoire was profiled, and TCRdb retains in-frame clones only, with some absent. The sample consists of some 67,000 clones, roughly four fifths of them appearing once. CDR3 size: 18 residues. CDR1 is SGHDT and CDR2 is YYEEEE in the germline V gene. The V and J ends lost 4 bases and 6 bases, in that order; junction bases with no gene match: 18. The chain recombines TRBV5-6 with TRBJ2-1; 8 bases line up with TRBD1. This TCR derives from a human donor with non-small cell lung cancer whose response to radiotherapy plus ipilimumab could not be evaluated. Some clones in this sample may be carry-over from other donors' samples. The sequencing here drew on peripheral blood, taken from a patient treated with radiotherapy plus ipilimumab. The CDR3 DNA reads TGTGCCAGCAGCCCCGATTTCTTCGGGACAGGCACGGTCAATGAGCAGTTCTTC. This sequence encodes CASSPDFFGTGTVNEQFF.